The next 16 T cell receptor beta chains were all read from a single sample in a study of STAT5B mutations in CD4+ large granular lymphocyte leukemia. Only in-frame clones appear in the TCRdb table, and some are missing; sequencing was by immunoSEQ multiplex PCR. In the table there are about 25,000 clones, about 80% of which are singletons. The sequenced sample was CD4+ T cells from blood buffy coats. These receptors all stem from a human donor in good health.

The chain couples TRBV10-3 to TRBJ2-2; tentatively, D is TRBD1 (6 bases). The germline V gene encodes CDR1 ENHRY and CDR2 SYGVKD. The CDR3 covers 16 residues. V lost 5 bases to trimming and J lost 6 bases, with 19 bases between them. The CDR3: CAISTQGSGSAGELFF. In DNA, the CDR3 is TGTGCCATCAGTACACAGGGTTCGGGGTCGGCCGGGGAGCTGTTTTTT.

The CDR3 DNA reads as TGTGCCAGCACCCCCGTTGGGGGGAATGAAAAACTGTTTTTT. Translating it yields CASTPVGGNEKLFF. V and J are TRBV28 and TRBJ1-4; perhaps TRBD1 as D (5 bases). Germline CDR1 reads MDHEN; CDR2 reads SYDVKM. The V end lost 7 bases, the J end lost 5 bases, and 14 bases lay between the germline ends. This CDR3 comprises 14 residues.

The V and J genes are TRBV18 and TRBJ2-5; D gene uncertain. The CDR3 spans 13 residues. The germline gives CDR1 KGHSH, CDR2 LQKENI. V was shortened by 3 bases and J by 2 bases, with 7 bases between the two germline ends. CDR3 in DNA: TGTGCCAGCTCACCGGCGGCTCAAGAGACCCAGTACTTC. This sequence encodes CASSPAAQETQYF.

This clone was picked up one time. CDR3 in DNA: TGTGCCAGCAGCTTATTAGCTAGCGGTATACAAGAGACCCAGTACTTC. This translates into CASSLLASGIQETQYF. J is TRBJ2-5 and V is TRBV7-9; 7 nucleotides agree with TRBD2. J gave up 2 bases and V 2 bases, and 8 bases lay outside the gene matches. CDR3 size: 16 residues. Germline-derived CDR1 and CDR2 are SEHNR and FQNEAQ (reference sequence).

The table lists this clone with a count of one. The rearrangement links TRBV27 to TRBJ1-2, with D maybe TRBD1 (5 bases). Germline loops: CDR1 MNHEY, CDR2 SMNVEV (reference sequence). The CDR3 extends over 13 amino acids. V was clipped by 6 bases and J by 4 bases, with 12 bases between them. The CDR3 protein is CASSPTALYGYTF. The CDR3 nucleotides are TGTGCCAGCAGCCCGACAGCTCTCTATGGCTACACCTTC.

The J gene is TRBJ2-5, the V gene TRBV6-1; D remains ambiguous. This CDR3 region has 12 residues. V was clipped by 2 bases and J by 5 bases, with 6 bases between them. The germline gives CDR1 MNHNS, CDR2 SASEGT. As DNA, the CDR3 is TGTGCCAGCAGTGAAAGGTGGGAGACCCAGTACTTC. Protein: CASSERWETQYF.

This clone turned up a few times. The CDR3 DNA reads TGCGCCAGCAGTGTTGATAGCTCCTACGAGCAGTACTTC. Residues: CASSVDSSYEQYF. J is TRBJ2-7 and V is TRBV10-2; D ambiguous. V was cut by 4 bases and J by 0 bases, with 7 bases left in between. The germline gives CDR1 WSHSY, CDR2 SAAADI. CDR3 length equals 13 residues.

This chain uses TRBV7-3 with TRBJ2-1; 13 nucleotides line up with TRBD2. V gave up 5 bases and J gave up 0 bases; unmatched junction bases: 7. This CDR3 has 18 residues. Germline loops: CDR1 SGHTA, CDR2 FQGTGA. The CDR3 sequence: CASSPTSGRASSYNEQFF. CDR3 DNA sequence: TGTGCCAGCAGCCCTACTAGCGGGAGGGCTAGCTCCTACAATGAGCAGTTCTTC. Full variable domain (missing parts from reference TRBV7-3 and TRBJ2-1): GAGVSQTPSNKVTEKGKYVELRCDPISGHTALYWYRQSLGQGPEFLIYFQGTGAADDSGLPNDRFFAVRPEGSVSTLKIQRTERGDSAVYLCASSPTSGRASSYNEQFFGPGTRLTVL.

This rearrangement joins TRBV30 to TRBJ1-3; D unclear. The CDR3 runs to 14 residues. V lost 0 bases and J 1 base, leaving 7 bases between the germline ends. CDR1 is GTSNPN, CDR2 SVGIG, per germline (reference sequence). The CDR3 spells CAWSVLISGNTIYF. Written as DNA, the CDR3 is TGTGCCTGGAGTGTACTAATATCTGGAAACACCATATATTTT.

The chain combines TRBV5-1 with TRBJ1-4; TRBD1 agrees at 9 bases. V lost 3 bases, J lost 3 bases, and 3 bases stayed unmatched. The CDR3 consists of 15 residues. Per the germline V gene, CDR1 is SGHRS and CDR2 is YFSETQ. CDR3 sequence: CASSWGQGANEKLFF. The CDR3 nucleotides are TGCGCCAGCAGCTGGGGACAGGGAGCTAATGAAAAACTGTTTTTT.

The V and J genes are TRBV11-1 and TRBJ1-1; D unclear. V lost 0 bases and J lost 5, with 7 bases in between. The V gene's germline CDR1 is SGHAT and CDR2 FQDESV (reference sequence). CDR3 length equals 13 residues. This CDR3 is CASSLAGGTEAFF. CDR3 nucleotides: TGTGCCAGCAGCTTAGCTGGTGGAACTGAAGCTTTCTTT.

The J gene is TRBJ2-7, the V gene TRBV18; 9 bases are a match to TRBD1. V lost 3 bases, J lost 5 bases, and 8 bases stayed unmatched. CDR3 length: 15 residues. CDR1 and CDR2 from the germline V gene are KGHSH and LQKENI. As DNA, the CDR3 is TGTGCCAGCTCACCCCGGCAACAGGGGGCGGACGAGCAGTACGTC. Translating gives CASSPRQQGADEQYV.

This chain connects TRBV9 to TRBJ1-2; D is unresolved. Germline assignment: CDR1 SGDLS and CDR2 YYNGEE. V shed 5 bases and J shed 0 bases, with 5 bases lying between them. This CDR3 has 12 amino acids. CDR3 residues: CASRRANYGYTF. In DNA form, the CDR3 reads TGTGCCAGCAGACGAGCTAACTATGGCTACACCTTC.

The V and J genes are TRBV19 and TRBJ2-1, with TRBD2 matching 10 bases. The CDR3 is 16 amino acids. CDR1 is LNHDA, CDR2 SQIVND, per germline (reference sequence). J was trimmed by 4 bases and V by 3 bases; bases with no gene match: 6. CDR3 in amino acids: CASSIASGGNYNEQFF. In DNA, the CDR3 is TGTGCCAGTAGTATTGCTAGCGGGGGAAATTACAATGAGCAGTTCTTC.

The chain links TRBV5-1 to TRBJ2-1; no clear D. Germline CDR1 and CDR2: SGHRS and YFSETQ. The CDR3 sequence is 11 residues long. V was pared by 5 bases and J by 4 bases, with 4 bases between. CDR3 residues: CASSFYNEQFF. The CDR3 nucleotides are TGCGCCAGCAGTTTTTACAATGAGCAGTTCTTC.

DNA for the CDR3: TGTGCCAGCAGTGAACTCCCCTTTTTTACGGATTATGGCTACACCTTC. Encoded protein: CASSELPFFTDYGYTF. This chain joins TRBV2 and TRBJ1-2; D gene ambiguous. The CDR3 extends over 16 amino acids. V was clipped by 2 bases and J by 5 bases, with 18 bases between them. CDR1 is SNHLY, CDR2 FYNNEI, per germline.